This T cell receptor beta chain was captured in a study of beta chain features in type 1 diabetes. cDNA synthesis used the whole RNA isolate, giving expressed TCRB sequences. This table comes from immunoSEQ multiplex PCR, and its TCRdb copy is limited to in-frame clones, with some not included. The table has 250,000 to 350,000 clones, 9.5% to 11% seen once. Per germline, CDR1 MRHNA and CDR2 SNTAGT. The V and J ends lost 6 bases and 0 bases respectively, with 16 bases between them. This CDR3 is 16 amino acids long. The TCR sequence derives from a woman in her twenties or thirties in good health. The source material was naive CD4+ T cells from blood. V and J are TRBV6-4 and TRBJ2-3; D is possibly TRBD1 (5 bases). The CDR3 spells CASRATVFSSTDTQYF. In DNA, the CDR3 is TGTGCCAGCAGAGCGACAGTTTTCTCTAGCACAGATACGCAGTATTTT.